This T cell receptor beta chain was documented in a study of T cell changes during pregnancy in multiple sclerosis. The repertoire was sequenced with immunoSEQ multiplex PCR; TCRdb's copy has only in-frame clones and lacks some. The table lists around 25,000 clones, roughly 90% of them singletons, with 8% in the top ten. The CDR3 loop spans 17 amino acids. Trimming left V 4 bases short and J 6 bases short, with 25 bases between. Germline V CDR1 and CDR2: SEHNR, FQNEAQ (reference sequence). By share of the sample, this clone is medium-sized. The V gene is TRBV7-9, the J gene TRBJ2-7; a possible D gene is TRBD2 (7 bases). The TCR originated in a female donor in good health, enrolled as a control in a pregnancy study. Sequenced here: CD8+ T cells from peripheral blood mononuclear cells, sampled in the first trimester of pregnancy. The CDR3 DNA sequence: TGTGCCAGCAGCTCAACTAGGGGGACTACTCCCCTATGCGAGCAGTACTTC. It specifies CASSSTRGTTPLCEQYF.